This T cell receptor (beta chain) was recovered during a study of shared T cell receptors in the human thymus. TCRdb's table, derived via immunoSEQ multiplex PCR, lists solely in-frame clones and lacks some. Of more than 550,000 clones detected, 80% to 90% appear once; the ten largest clones hold under 0.012%. V dropped 1 base and J dropped 8; count of bases not matched to a gene: 14. CDR3 length: 18 residues. Germline-derived CDR1 and CDR2 are MNHNS and SASEGT. Another study also made use of these data, one on human thymus T cells. As reported in that work: Corrective cardiac surgery supplied the resected thymus tissue. Apparent bias marked the V and J gene usage of thymic and blood repertoires. Unrelated individuals reportedly shared highly overlapping thymic TCR repertoires.

The sequence was obtained from a girl under three years old with a congenital heart defect. J is TRBJ1-6 and V is TRBV6-1; 7 nucleotides agree with TRBD1. The sample consisted of thymocytes. The CDR3 coding sequence is TGTGCCAGCAGTGAAGAAGACAGGGAAGATGTCAAGTATTCACCCCTCCACTTT. This sequence encodes CASSEEDREDVKYSPLHF.